This T cell receptor (beta chain) comes out of a study of blood T cell repertoires in COVID-19. This clone was recorded once. Individuals aged about 18 to 90 years were recruited from fewer than 30 US areas. Cohort placement rested on clinical history that participants reported themselves. Generated by immunoSEQ multiplex PCR, the TCRdb table keeps only in-frame clones and is missing some. The table shows about 170,000 clones, with over 75% occurring only once. V lost 4 bases to trimming and J lost 7 bases, with 11 bases between them. The length of the CDR3 is 12 residues. Germline V gene lookup returns CDR1 SQVTM and CDR2 ANQGSEA.

This TCR derives from a woman aged 18 to 35 who had recovered from COVID-19. The sequencing input was PBMCs or T cells enriched from blood (not recorded which). This rearrangement joins TRBV29-1 to TRBJ2-1; D gene uncertain. This CDR3 reads CSVGSIENEQFF. CDR3 sequence (DNA): TGCAGCGTTGGCTCGATAGAAAATGAGCAGTTCTTC.